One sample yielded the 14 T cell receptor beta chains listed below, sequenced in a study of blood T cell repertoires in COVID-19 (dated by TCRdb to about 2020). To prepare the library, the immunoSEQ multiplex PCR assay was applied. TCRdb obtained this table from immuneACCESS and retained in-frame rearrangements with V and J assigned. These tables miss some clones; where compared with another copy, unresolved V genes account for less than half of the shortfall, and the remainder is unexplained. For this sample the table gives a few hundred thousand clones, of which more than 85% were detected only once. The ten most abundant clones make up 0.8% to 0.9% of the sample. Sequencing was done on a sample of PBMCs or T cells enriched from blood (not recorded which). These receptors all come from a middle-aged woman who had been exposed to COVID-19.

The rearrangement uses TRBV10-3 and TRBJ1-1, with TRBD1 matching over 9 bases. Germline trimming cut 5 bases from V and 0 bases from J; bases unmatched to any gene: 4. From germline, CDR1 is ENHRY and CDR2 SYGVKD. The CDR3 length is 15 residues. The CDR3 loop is CAISPDRGLNTEAFF. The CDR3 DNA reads TGTGCCATCAGTCCGGACAGGGGTCTGAACACTGAAGCTTTCTTT.

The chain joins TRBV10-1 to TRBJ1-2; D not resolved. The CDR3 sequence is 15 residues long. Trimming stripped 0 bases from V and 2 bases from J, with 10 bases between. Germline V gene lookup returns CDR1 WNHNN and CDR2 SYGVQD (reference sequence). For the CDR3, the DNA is TGCGCCAGCAGTGAGTCGACGGCAGGCAACTATGGCTACACCTTC. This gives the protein CASSESTAGNYGYTF.

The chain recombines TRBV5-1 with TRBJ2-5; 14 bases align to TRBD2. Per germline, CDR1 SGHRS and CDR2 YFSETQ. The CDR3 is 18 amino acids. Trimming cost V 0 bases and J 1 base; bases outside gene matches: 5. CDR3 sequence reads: CASSLVAGLAGAQETQYF. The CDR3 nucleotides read TGCGCCAGCAGCTTGGTGGCGGGACTAGCGGGGGCCCAAGAGACCCAGTACTTC.

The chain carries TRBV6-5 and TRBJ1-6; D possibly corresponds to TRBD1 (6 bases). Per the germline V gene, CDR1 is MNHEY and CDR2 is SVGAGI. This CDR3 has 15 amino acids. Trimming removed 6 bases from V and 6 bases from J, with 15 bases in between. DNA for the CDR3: TGTGCCAGCAGATCCGACAGGTTTCTTAATTCACCCCTCCACTTT. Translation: CASRSDRFLNSPLHF.

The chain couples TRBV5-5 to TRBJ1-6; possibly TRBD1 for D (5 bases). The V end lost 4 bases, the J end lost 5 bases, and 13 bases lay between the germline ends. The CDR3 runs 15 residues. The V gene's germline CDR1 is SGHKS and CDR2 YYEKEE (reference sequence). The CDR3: CASSPEGVDNSPLHF. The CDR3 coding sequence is TGTGCCAGCAGCCCGGAAGGGGTAGATAATTCACCCCTCCACTTT.

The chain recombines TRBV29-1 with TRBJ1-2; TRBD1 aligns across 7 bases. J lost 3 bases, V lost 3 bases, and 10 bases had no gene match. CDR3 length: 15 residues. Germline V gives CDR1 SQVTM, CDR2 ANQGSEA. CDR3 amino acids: CSVEGDRENDYGYTF. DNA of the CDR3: TGCAGCGTTGAGGGTGACAGGGAAAACGACTATGGCTACACCTTC.

The CDR3 loop reads CASRRQGALSGNTIYF. CDR3 DNA: TGTGCCAGCAGAAGACAGGGGGCACTTTCTGGAAACACCATATATTTT. This sequence joins TRBV28 and TRBJ1-3; 10 bases fit TRBD1. Trimming cost V 6 bases and J 1 base; bases outside gene matches: 6. The CDR3 contains 16 residues. Germline V gene lookup returns CDR1 MDHEN and CDR2 SYDVKM.

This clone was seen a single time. The CDR3 region is CAWSTSGSPYEQYF. CDR3 sequence (DNA): TGTGCCTGGTCCACGAGCGGGAGCCCCTACGAGCAGTACTTC. The V call is TRBV30, the J call TRBJ2-7; 8 bases are shared with TRBD2. This CDR3 has 14 residues. The J segment lost 2 bases and the V segment lost 5 bases, leaving 8 bases of the junction unmatched. CDR1 is GTSNPN and CDR2 is SVGIG in the germline V gene (reference sequence).

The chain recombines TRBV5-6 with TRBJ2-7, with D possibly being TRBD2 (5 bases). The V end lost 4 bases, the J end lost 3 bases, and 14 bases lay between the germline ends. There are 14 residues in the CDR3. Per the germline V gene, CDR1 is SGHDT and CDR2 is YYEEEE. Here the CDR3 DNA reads TGTGCCAGCAGCCACGGACTCGACCTCTACGAGCAGTACTTC. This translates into CASSHGLDLYEQYF.

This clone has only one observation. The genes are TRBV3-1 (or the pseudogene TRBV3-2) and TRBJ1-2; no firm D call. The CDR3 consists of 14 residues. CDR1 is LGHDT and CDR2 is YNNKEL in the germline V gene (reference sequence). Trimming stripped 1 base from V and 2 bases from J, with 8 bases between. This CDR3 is CASSQGPTNYGYTF. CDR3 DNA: TGTGCCAGCAGCCAAGGTCCGACAAACTATGGCTACACCTTC.

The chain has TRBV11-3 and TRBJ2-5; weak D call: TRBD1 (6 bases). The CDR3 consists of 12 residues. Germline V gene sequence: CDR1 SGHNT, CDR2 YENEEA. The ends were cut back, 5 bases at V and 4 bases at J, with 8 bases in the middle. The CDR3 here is CASSPGVETQYF. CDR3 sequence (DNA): TGTGCCAGCAGCCCAGGGGTAGAGACCCAGTACTTC.

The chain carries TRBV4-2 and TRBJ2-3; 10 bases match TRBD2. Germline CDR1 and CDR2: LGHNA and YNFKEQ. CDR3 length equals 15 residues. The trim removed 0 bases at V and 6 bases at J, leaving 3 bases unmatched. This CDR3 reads CASSQDTSGKDTQYF. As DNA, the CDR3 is TGTGCCAGCAGCCAAGACACTAGCGGGAAGGATACGCAGTATTTT.

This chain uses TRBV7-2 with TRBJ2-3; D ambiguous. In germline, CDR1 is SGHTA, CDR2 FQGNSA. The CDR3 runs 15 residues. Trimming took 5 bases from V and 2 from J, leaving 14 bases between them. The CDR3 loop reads CASSPPIGVTDTQYF. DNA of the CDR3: TGTGCCAGCAGCCCCCCGATAGGAGTCACAGATACGCAGTATTTT.

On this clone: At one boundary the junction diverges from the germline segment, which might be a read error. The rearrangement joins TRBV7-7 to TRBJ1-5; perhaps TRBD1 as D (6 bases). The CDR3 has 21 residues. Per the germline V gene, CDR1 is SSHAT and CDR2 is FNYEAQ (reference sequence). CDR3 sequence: CASSSNIPQLNRDMSNQPQHF. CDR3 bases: TGTGCTAGCAGCTCAAATATTCCCCAGCTTAACAGGGACATGAGCAATCAGCCCCAGCATTTT. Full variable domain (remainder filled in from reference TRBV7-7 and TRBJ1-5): GAGVSQSPRYKVTKRGQDVTLRCDPISSHATLYWYQQALGQGPEFLTYFNYEAQPDKSGLPSDRFSAERPEGSISTLTIQRTEQRDSAMYRCASSSNIPQLNRDMSNQPQHFGDGTRLSIL.